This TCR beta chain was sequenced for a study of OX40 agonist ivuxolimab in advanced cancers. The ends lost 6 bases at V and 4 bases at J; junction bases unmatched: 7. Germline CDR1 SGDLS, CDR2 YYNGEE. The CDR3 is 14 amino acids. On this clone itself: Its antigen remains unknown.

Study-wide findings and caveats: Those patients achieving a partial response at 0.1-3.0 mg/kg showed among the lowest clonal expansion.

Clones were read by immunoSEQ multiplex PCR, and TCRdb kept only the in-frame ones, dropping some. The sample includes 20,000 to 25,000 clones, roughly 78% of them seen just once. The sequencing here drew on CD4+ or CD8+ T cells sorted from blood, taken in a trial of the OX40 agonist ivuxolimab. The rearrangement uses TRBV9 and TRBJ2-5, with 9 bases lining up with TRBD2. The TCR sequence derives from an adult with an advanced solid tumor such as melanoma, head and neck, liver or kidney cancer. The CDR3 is CASTSGLARETQYF. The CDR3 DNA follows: TGTGCCAGCACCTCCGGACTAGCGAGAGAGACCCAGTACTTC.